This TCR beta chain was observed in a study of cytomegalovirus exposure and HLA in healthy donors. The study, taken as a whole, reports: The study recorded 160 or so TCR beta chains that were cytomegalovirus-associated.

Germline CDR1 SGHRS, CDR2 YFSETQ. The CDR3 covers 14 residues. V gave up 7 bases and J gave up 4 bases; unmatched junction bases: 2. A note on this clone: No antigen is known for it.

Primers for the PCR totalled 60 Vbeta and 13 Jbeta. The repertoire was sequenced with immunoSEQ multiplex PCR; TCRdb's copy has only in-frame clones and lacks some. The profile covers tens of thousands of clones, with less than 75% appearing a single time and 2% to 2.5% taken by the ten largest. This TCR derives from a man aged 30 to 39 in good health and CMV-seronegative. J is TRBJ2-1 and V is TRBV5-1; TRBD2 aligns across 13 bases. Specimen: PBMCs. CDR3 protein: CASGLAGAYNEQFF. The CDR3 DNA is TGCGCCAGCGGACTAGCGGGGGCTTACAATGAGCAGTTCTTC.